The next 14 T cell receptor beta chains were all read from a single sample in a study of cytomegalovirus exposure and HLA in healthy donors. The PCR made use of 60 Vbeta and 13 Jbeta primers. Profiled with immunoSEQ multiplex PCR; TCRdb holds only in-frame clones, not every one. The data show fewer than 150,000 clones, about 80% seen once. Material for sequencing was PBMCs. These TCRs come from a man aged 40-49 years in good health and CMV-seropositive.

This clone was picked up one time. V and J are TRBV14 and TRBJ2-7; TRBD1 matches 10 bases. The J segment lost 5 bases and the V segment lost 7 bases, leaving 8 bases of the junction unmatched. Germline V CDR1 and CDR2: SGHDN, FVKESK. CDR3 length: 14 residues. The CDR3 loop is CASNRRTGGHEQYF. The CDR3 bases are TGTGCCAGCAATCGAAGGACAGGGGGGCACGAGCAGTACTTC.

This chain uses TRBV7-3 with TRBJ2-1; possibly TRBD2 for D (6 bases). This CDR3 region has 15 residues. V shed 3 bases and J shed 4 bases, with 13 bases lying between them. Germline assignment: CDR1 SGHTA and CDR2 FQGTGA. The CDR3: CASSFERAPYNEQFF. For the CDR3, the DNA is TGTGCCAGCAGCTTTGAGCGGGCCCCATACAATGAGCAGTTCTTC.

The chain joins TRBV4-1 to TRBJ2-3; no reliable D call. Germline V gene lookup returns CDR1 MGHRA and CDR2 YSYEKL. The CDR3 runs to 13 residues. Trimming took off 3 bases at V and 5 bases at J, with 9 bases between the two ends. The CDR3 here is CASSHGGVDTQYF. The CDR3 DNA is TGCGCCAGCAGCCACGGCGGAGTAGATACGCAGTATTTT.

In this sample, this clone turned up once. V and J are TRBV6-1 and TRBJ1-1; no reliable D call. Germline assignment: CDR1 MNHNS and CDR2 SASEGT. Trimming pared 2 bases from V and 0 bases from J, leaving 4 bases between. This CDR3 has 13 amino acids. The CDR3 nucleotides are TGTGCCAGCAGTGAACAATTGAACACTGAAGCTTTCTTT. It translates to CASSEQLNTEAFF.

This rearrangement joins TRBV9 to TRBJ2-4; possibly TRBD1 for D (6 bases). Looked up from germline, CDR1 is SGDLS and CDR2 is YYNGEE. Trimming took 3 bases from V and 10 from J, leaving 17 bases between them. CDR3 length: 14 amino acids. Here the CDR3 reads CASSGSQGTTIQYF. CDR3 in DNA: TGTGCCAGCAGCGGGAGTCAGGGGACAACTATTCAGTACTTC.

The chain is built from TRBV19 and TRBJ1-1; the D gene is possibly TRBD1 (5 bases). The CDR3 contains 14 residues. Trimming cost V 2 bases and J 4 bases, with 11 bases left between them. Per the germline V gene, CDR1 is LNHDA and CDR2 is SQIVND (reference sequence). The CDR3, as DNA: TGTGCCAGTAGTATAACGGGGGTGGCCACTGAAGCTTTCTTT. Protein product: CASSITGVATEAFF. Using reference TRBV19 and TRBJ1-1 for the parts outside the CDR3, the full variable domain is DGGITQSPKYLFRKEGQNVTLSCEQNLNHDAMYWYRQDPGQGLRLIYYSQIVNDFQKGDIAEGYSVSREKKESFPLTVTSAQKNPTAFYLCASSITGVATEAFFGQGTRLTVV.

A single count supports this clone. The chain is built from TRBV9 and TRBJ1-3; 9 positions match TRBD1. V was pared by 2 bases and J by 4 bases, with 10 bases of the junction left unmatched. The length of the CDR3 is 17 residues. Germline-derived CDR1 and CDR2 are SGDLS and YYNGEE. The CDR3 DNA sequence: TGTGCCAGCAGCGTCCGAGCGGACAGGGGAGGAGGAAACACCATATATTTT. This translates into CASSVRADRGGGNTIYF.

This clone was counted a few times. The chain links TRBV6-1 to TRBJ1-1; D ambiguous. The V end was cut by 4 bases, the J end by 3 bases, with 12 bases between. Germline-derived CDR1 and CDR2 are MNHNS and SASEGT. This CDR3 has 14 amino acids. CDR3 loop: CASSVLAVDTEAFF. The CDR3 bases are TGTGCCAGCAGTGTGTTAGCAGTGGACACTGAAGCTTTCTTT.

The rearrangement uses TRBV7-6 and TRBJ2-2; D gene unclear. V dropped 0 bases and J dropped 2 bases, with 10 bases sitting between them. CDR1 is SGHVS, CDR2 FNYEAQ, per germline. This CDR3 is built from 16 residues. The CDR3 nucleotides are TGTGCCAGCAGCTTAGCCTCGAGCGTAAACACCGGGGAGCTGTTTTTT. Its protein is CASSLASSVNTGELFF.

The V gene is TRBV7-3, the J gene TRBJ2-3; 12 bases align to TRBD2. This CDR3 comprises 16 residues. Unmatched junction bases numbered 9, after V lost 5 bases and J lost 6 bases. CDR1 SGHTA and CDR2 FQGTGA come from the germline V gene. CDR3 coding DNA: TGTGCCAGCAGCCTTTGGGCTAGCGGGGGGGAGGATACGCAGTATTTT. Amino acids: CASSLWASGGEDTQYF.

The genes are TRBV15 and TRBJ1-4; D may be TRBD1 (6 bases). The CDR3 totals 14 residues. Trimming pared 6 bases from V and 0 bases from J, leaving 8 bases between. Germline CDR1 reads LNHNV; CDR2 reads YYDKDF (reference sequence). In DNA form, the CDR3 reads TGTGCCACCAGACAGGGAACAACTAATGAAAAACTGTTTTTT. Its protein product is CATRQGTTNEKLFF. The full variable domain, rest sourced from reference TRBV15 and TRBJ1-4, is DAMVIQNPRYQVTQFGKPVTLSCSQTLNHNVMYWYQQKSSQAPKLLFHYYDKDFNNEADTPDNFQSRRPNTSFCFLDIRSPGLGDTAMYLCATRQGTTNEKLFFGSGTQLSVL.

The chain is built from TRBV11-2 and TRBJ1-1; tentative D call: TRBD1 (6 bases). The CDR3 totals 15 residues. Trimming pared 4 bases from V and 2 bases from J, leaving 14 bases between. Germline CDR1 SGHAT, CDR2 FQNNGV. Here the CDR3 DNA reads TGTGCCAGCAGCTCTGGGCAGGGGTTCAACACTGAAGCTTTCTTT. This translates into CASSSGQGFNTEAFF.

The chain carries TRBV5-4 and TRBJ2-1; a possible D gene is TRBD2 (5 bases). Germline lookup yields CDR1 SGHNT and CDR2 YYREEE (reference sequence). V was trimmed by 3 bases and J by 0 bases, leaving 13 bases between them. The CDR3 extends over 16 amino acids. This CDR3 is CASSSSVGSSYNEQFF. The CDR3 DNA reads TGTGCCAGCAGCTCGAGCGTGGGGAGCTCCTACAATGAGCAGTTCTTC.

The J gene is TRBJ1-1, the V gene TRBV12-2; TRBD1 is taken as the D call from the table, unchecked against the DNA. TRBV12-2 constitutes a pseudogene. This CDR3 has 18 amino acids. This CDR3 reads CASRLVGDRGPLNTEAFF. The CDR3 nucleotides read TGTGCAAGTCGCTTAGTGGGGGACAGGGGGCCTCTAAACACTGAAGCTTTCTTT.